The entry below describes one TCR beta chain. The data belong to a study of control samples from healthy donors and cancer patients. Profiling relied on immunoSEQ multiplex PCR, and the TCRdb table lists in-frame clones only, not all of them. The repertoire holds about 170,000 clones, with approximately 94% as singletons. The clonotype comes from a young woman in good health. Sequencing was carried out using blood.

The CDR3 sequence: CASQSGTRDGYTF. The DNA for the CDR3 is TGTGCCAGTCAATCCGGGACCAGGGATGGCTACACCTTC. The chain links TRBV19 to TRBJ1-2; D is perhaps TRBD1 (5 bases). Germline assignment: CDR1 LNHDA and CDR2 SQIVND (reference sequence). Trimming left V 8 bases short and J 6 bases short, with 16 bases between. The CDR3 is 13 amino acids.